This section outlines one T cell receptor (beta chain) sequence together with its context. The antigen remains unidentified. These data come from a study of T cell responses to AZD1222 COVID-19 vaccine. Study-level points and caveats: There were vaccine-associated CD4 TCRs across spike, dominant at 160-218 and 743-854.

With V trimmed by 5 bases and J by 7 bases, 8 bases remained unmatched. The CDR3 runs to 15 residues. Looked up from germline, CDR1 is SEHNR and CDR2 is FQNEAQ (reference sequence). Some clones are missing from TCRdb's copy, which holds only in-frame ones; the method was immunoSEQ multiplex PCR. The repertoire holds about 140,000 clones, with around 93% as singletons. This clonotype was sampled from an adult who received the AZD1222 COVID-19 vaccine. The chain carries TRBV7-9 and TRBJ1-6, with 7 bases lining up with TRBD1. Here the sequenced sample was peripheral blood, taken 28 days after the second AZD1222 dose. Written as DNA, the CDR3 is TGTGCCAGCAGCCTCAGTGGGACAGCAAATTCACCCCTCCACTTT. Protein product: CASSLSGTANSPLHF.